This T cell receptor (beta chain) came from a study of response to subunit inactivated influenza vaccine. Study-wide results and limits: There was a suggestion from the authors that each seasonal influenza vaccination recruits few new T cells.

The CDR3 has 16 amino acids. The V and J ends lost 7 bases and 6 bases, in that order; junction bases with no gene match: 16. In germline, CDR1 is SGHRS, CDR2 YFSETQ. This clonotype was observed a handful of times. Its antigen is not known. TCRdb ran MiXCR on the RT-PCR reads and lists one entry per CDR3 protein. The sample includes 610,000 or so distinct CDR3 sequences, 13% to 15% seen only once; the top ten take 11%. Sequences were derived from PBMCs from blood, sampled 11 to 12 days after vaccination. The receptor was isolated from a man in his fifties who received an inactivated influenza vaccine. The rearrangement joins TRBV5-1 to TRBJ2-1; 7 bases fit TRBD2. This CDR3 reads CASASGGVVGVNEQFF. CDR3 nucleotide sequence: TGCGCCAGCGCTTCTGGGGGGGTTGTTGGTGTCAATGAGCAGTTCTTC.